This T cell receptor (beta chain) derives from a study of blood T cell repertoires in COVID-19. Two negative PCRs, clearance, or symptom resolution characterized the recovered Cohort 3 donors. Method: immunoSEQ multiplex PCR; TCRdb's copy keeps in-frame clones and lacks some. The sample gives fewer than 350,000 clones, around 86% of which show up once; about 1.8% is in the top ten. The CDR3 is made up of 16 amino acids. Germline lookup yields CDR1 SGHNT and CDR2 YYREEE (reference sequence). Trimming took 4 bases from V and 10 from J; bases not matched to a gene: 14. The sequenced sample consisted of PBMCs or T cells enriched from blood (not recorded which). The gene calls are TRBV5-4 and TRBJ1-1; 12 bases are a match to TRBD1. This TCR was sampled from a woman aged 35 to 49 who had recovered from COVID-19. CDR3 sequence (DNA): TGTGCCAGCAGCCTAGGGGGAACCGGGACAGGGGGCGCAGCTTTCTTT. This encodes CASSLGGTGTGGAAFF.